Here is one T cell receptor beta chain with its context. Its antigen is unknown. Base qualities were left out, and no much larger clone turns up one base away. Unmatched junction bases come to 11, with V trimmed by 2 bases and J by 5 bases. CDR1 and CDR2 (SGHTA, FQGNSA) derive from the germline V gene. Spanning cysteine to phenylalanine, the CDR3 consists of 17 amino acids. Only the CDR3 DNA stays, 51 bases, in frame from base 1. The receptor library was made with the immunoSEQ multiplex PCR assay. For the multiplex PCR, a mixture combining 60 forward primers for TCR Vbeta segments and 13 reverse primers for TCR Jbeta segments was used. The CDR3 region of rearranged TCR beta genes was amplified from genomic DNA with a multiplex PCR assay. Amplified TCR beta libraries were sequenced as 87-base-pair reads on the Illumina HiSeq System. For the original study's pipeline: A later analysis tallied around 87 million unique TCR beta chains across the 640 or so repertoires, and around 12 million of those chains were shared by two or more donors. Raw reads were error-corrected and collapsed into unique sequences by a nearest-neighbor algorithm in which closely related sequences were merged to remove PCR and sequencing errors. Alignment of CDR3 sequences to IMGT reference sequences was used to assign V, D and J gene segments. For a sequence to be retained, a match of at least six nucleotides to both a V gene segment and a J gene segment was required. A rearrangement was called productive if the CDR3 had no stop codons and remained in frame with V and J, and every other rearrangement was called non-productive. Following IMGT convention, CDR3 was defined as the stretch from the second conserved V-encoded cysteine up to the conserved J-encoded phenylalanine. The earlier analysis of about 560 of the donors excluded any sequence lacking an unambiguous match to a single V gene segment. An earlier analysis of approximately 590 of the donors classified V segments as functional when productive rearrangements were above 56.7% and as segregating when the standard deviation between donors was above 5%. A statistical classification framework was built to diagnose cytomegalovirus status from the catalog of TCR beta chain sequences. A later analysis assigned V and J genes by comparing TCR nucleotide sequences with IMGT/GENE-DB human TR gene sequences. In a later analysis, CDR3 sequences and most-parsimonious VDJ recombination scenarios were assigned using the TCRdist pipeline. In a later analysis, each TCR beta chain was defined by its CDR3 amino acid sequence together with its V-gene family, and reads lacking a unique V-gene family were excluded. In a later analysis, fewer than 650 highly shared, low-generation-probability nucleotide sequences were removed to address suspected cross-contamination and a sequencing artifact. In a later analysis, a clonal expansion index for each public chain was calculated from normalized within-repertoire ranks of inferred template counts. A later analysis computed generation probabilities with a VDJ recombination model fitted to out-of-frame rearrangements, and checked the results against IGoR. A later analysis scored TCR-TCR, TCR-HLA and TCR-CMV co-occurrence with hypergeometric tests, applying a repertoire-size bias correction to TCR pairs. A later analysis estimated false discovery rates by permuting HLA or CMV assignments 20 times. In a later analysis, co-occurring TCRs were grouped with DBSCAN, and TCRdist sequence similarity was added when clustering was performed within HLA-allele-positive subsets. Co-occurrence clustering excluded repertoires with fewer than 30,000 or more than 120,000 public chains, plus five with anomalous nucleotide sharing. Drawn from immuneACCESS, this table holds only the in-frame rearrangements with V and J called that TCRdb kept. Clones are partly lost; checked studies trace under half to an unresolved V gene and leave the rest unexplained. V and J calls and clone size are those listed in that table; D and trimming were worked out from the DNA. This sample comprises tens of thousands of clones, 60% to 75% of them detected only once. Of the sample, over 8% falls within the top ten clones.

The entry originates in a study of cytomegalovirus exposure and HLA in healthy donors (dated by TCRdb to 2015 to 2018). Study-level background: In an earlier analysis of some 610 of the donors, 276 Gb of sequence data and 90 million to 130 million unique TCR beta sequences from about 180 million T cells were reported. Typing coverage differed by locus: A, B, C, DRB1 and DQB1 were typed in roughly 629-630 donors, DQA1 in approximately 520, DPA1 in around 610, and DPB1 in just under 490. All discovery cohort repertoires had been generated on a single sequencing platform. Using immunosequencing, the study profiled T cell repertoires from fewer than 700 subjects and related those repertoires to cytomegalovirus serostatus. Several DR-DQ haplotypes were handled as single units for association and clustering because linkage in the cohort was strong. Among the approximately 400 genotyped donors, 81% belonged to the genetic ancestry cluster associated with self-reported Caucasian donors. To predict cytomegalovirus infection status, the study combined high-throughput TCR immunosequencing, statistical association of individual TCRs with disease status, and machine learning. Approximately 300 gigabases of sequencing data and 70 million to 85 million unique TCR sequences were included in an early release covering about 620 HLA-typed donors. Rather than using new phenotypic data, the later analysis identified candidate immune exposures from TCR beta sequences and from how often those sequences occurred across donors. The study was designed to test whether signatures of past pathogen exposure could be identified by cataloging public T cell receptors. Among under 450 genotyped donors of the cohort, an average of around 240,000 unique TCR beta nucleotide sequences were sequenced per donor, approximately 20% of them non-productive. In addition to the first cohort of about 650 subjects, a separate validation cohort of over 90 different subjects was used. Both class I and class II loci were covered by HLA typing, at four-digit resolution. Donor age, sex, ethnicity and CMV serostatus were collected together with the repertoire data. A later analysis re-examined previously published TCR beta repertoires from about 670 donors and added high-resolution HLA genotyping to investigate patterns of TCR occurrence. An earlier analysis of fewer than 750 of the donors used high-throughput TCR beta sequencing to judge whether each TCR beta V gene segment behaved as functional or pseudogenic. Genome-wide SNP genotypes for about three fifths of the roughly 670 donors were used in a later genetic analysis, which treated that subset as a discovery cohort. The paper's findings and limits, for the study overall: In this cohort, only TCR beta chains were sequenced, and detectable features were limited by the absence of alpha or paired-chain data. Roughly uniform sequencing depth across donors was assumed in presence/absence analyses, although this assumption may not hold. Three of the identified cytomegalovirus-associated TCR beta chains were confirmed in vitro to be specific for cytomegalovirus antigens. Several of the top co-occurrence clusters appeared to be linked to parvovirus B19, influenza, CMV and Epstein-Barr virus, according to a later analysis. Because counts were too low, about 15 rarely observed V segments, including chromosome 9 orphons, were left out of the earlier analysis of several hundred of the donors. In a later analysis, 16,951 TCR beta sequences were associated with specific HLA alleles at a false discovery rate of 0.05. Most CMV-associated TCR beta chains appeared to be HLA-restricted in a later analysis, and the HLA associations seemed to be driven largely by CMV exposure. When HLA alleles, especially DR and DQ, strongly co-occurred, attributing TCR associations to individual alleles was difficult. Because HLA typing was missing for some donors at each locus, association tests included only the typed subset. An association between a missense DCLRE1C variant and V-gene and J-gene trimming of TCR beta chains was found in a later genetic analysis and replicated in an independent cohort. CMV serostatus was the only immune exposure information available for the cohort. The authors suggested that the approach could potentially be generalized to other disease states and immunological phenotypes. A further reported finding was that TCR beta sequences accurately predicted the HLA-A and HLA-B alleles for most subjects in the first cohort. The 87-base-pair reads could not distinguish some IMGT-functional V segments, including TRBV6-2 and TRBV6-3, so those segments were excluded. In the study, around 150 TCR beta chains were listed as associated with cytomegalovirus. In an earlier analysis of about 600 of the donors, most TCR beta V segments appeared in productive rearrangements about 87% or about 30% of the time, broadly matching IMGT annotations. Across donors, most TCR sequences were observed very rarely, whereas some public TCRs were present in many individuals. Correlated functional status among segregating V segments might be attributable to linkage disequilibrium, but an unknown experimental factor could not be ruled out. In both the original and validation cohorts, the classifier was reported to diagnose cytomegalovirus status with high specificity and sensitivity. The sequencing pipeline was judged likely to have produced a cluster of highly shared sequence variants as a technical artifact. A later analysis found that TCR association rates varied across HLA loci, with DRB1 alleles showing the most associated TCRs and HLA-C alleles the fewest. According to a later genetic analysis, donors in an Asian-associated ancestry cluster had fewer N-insertions in productive TCRs than the approximately 650-donor mean. Compared with equally common non-associated chains, HLA-associated TCR beta chains in a later analysis were more clonally expanded and had lower generation probabilities.

In total, over 600 healthy bone marrow donors made up the cohort. At the time of sampling, every cohort member was nominally healthy, though immune exposures that went unrecorded were likely present. The donor tested CMV seronegative and was one of the 352 seronegative cohort members. A peripheral blood sample was provided by each donor, and peripheral blood mononuclear cells were used for TCR beta sequencing. Genomic DNA extraction from the blood cell samples was performed with the Qiagen DNeasy Blood Extraction Kit. This sequence was found in a woman in her forties or fifties in good health and CMV-seronegative. Sequenced sample: PBMCs. Recombination linked TRBV7-2 to TRBJ2-3; 9 central bases correspond to TRBD2. Here is the DNA: TGTGCCAGCAGCTTACAAGCTCCCAAGCGGGGGGAAGATACGCAGTATTTT. Translated, this gives CASSLQAPKRGEDTQYF.